The T cell receptor (beta chain) described here comes from a study of cytomegalovirus exposure and HLA in healthy donors. Background on the study: A data release that came early held approximately 92 million unique TCRs from HLA-typed donors. The Caucasian-associated ancestry cluster held over 80% of under 450 genotyped donors. Study conclusions and caveats: TCR beta V- and J-gene trimming, according to a later analysis, was linked to a missense DCLRE1C variant. Per published reports, the classifier diagnosed cytomegalovirus status with high specificity and sensitivity.

13 Jbeta primers and 60 Vbeta primers were used for the PCR. Assay: immunoSEQ multiplex PCR; the TCRdb copy retains only in-frame clones and omits some. In the table there are about 190,000 clones, about 69% of which are singletons. For this clone: Its antigen is unidentified.

The sequenced material came from PBMCs. This receptor was identified in a man aged 25-40 years in good health and CMV-seropositive.

CDR3 in DNA: TGTGCCAGCAGTGGACAGCCCGTCGACGAGCAGTACTTC. Translation: CASSGQPVDEQYF. The chain recombines TRBV6-6 with TRBJ2-7, with D possibly TRBD1 on 6 matching bases. Germline values: CDR1 MNHNY, CDR2 SVGAGI (reference sequence). The CDR3 runs 13 residues. The V gene lost 5 bases and the J gene lost 5 bases, with 13 bases spanning the gap.